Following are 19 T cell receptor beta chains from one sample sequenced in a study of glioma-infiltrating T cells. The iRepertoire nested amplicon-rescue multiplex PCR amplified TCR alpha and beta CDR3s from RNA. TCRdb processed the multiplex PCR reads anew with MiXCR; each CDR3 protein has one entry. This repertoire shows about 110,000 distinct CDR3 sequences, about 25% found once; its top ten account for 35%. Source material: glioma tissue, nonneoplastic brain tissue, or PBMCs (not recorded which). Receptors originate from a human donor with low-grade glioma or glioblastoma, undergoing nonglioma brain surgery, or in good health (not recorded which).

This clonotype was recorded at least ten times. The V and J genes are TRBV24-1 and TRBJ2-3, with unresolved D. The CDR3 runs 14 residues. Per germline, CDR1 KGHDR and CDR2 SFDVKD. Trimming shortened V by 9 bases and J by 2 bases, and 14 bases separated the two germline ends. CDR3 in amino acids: CATESRISTDTQYF. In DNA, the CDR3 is TGTGCCACCGAGTCGCGGATTTCCACAGATACGCAGTATTTT.

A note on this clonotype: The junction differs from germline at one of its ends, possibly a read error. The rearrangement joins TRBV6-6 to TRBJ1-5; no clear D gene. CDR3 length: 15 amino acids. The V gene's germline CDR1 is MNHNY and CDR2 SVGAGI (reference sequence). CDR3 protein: CASSYARSHNQPKHF. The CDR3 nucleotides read TGTGCCAGCAGTTACGCCAGGAGTCACAATCAGCCCAAGCATTTT.

In nucleotides, the CDR3 is TGTGCCAGCAGACTTCTTACAGGCTTCATCGGCTACGAGCAGTACTTC. Its protein is CASRLLTGFIGYEQYF. The rearrangement links TRBV2 to TRBJ2-7, with D maybe TRBD1 (5 bases). V lost 6 bases and J 3 bases, leaving 21 bases between the germline ends. The CDR3 sequence is 16 residues long. Germline V gene sequence: CDR1 SNHLY, CDR2 FYNNEI.

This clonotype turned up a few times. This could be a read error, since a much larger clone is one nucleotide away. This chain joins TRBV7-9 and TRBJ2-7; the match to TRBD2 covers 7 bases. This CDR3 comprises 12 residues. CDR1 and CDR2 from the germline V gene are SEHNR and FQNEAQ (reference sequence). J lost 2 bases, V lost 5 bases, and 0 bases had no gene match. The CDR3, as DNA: TGTGCCAGCAGCGGGAGGGCCTACGAGCAGTACTTC. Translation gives CASSGRAYEQYF.

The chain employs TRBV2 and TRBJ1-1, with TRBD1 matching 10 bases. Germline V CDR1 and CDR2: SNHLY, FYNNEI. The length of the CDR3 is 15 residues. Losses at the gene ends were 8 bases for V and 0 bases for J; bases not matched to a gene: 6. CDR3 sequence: CASWTGGTLNTEAFF. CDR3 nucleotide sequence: TGTGCCAGCTGGACAGGGGGTACCTTGAACACTGAAGCTTTCTTT.

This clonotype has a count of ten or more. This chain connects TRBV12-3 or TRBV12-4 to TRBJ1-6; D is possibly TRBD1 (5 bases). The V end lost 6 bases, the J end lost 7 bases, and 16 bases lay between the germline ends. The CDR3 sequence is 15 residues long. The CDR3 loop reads CASSLSGTRNSPLHF. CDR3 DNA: TGTGCCAGCAGCTTGTCAGGGACGAGAAATTCACCCCTCCACTTT.

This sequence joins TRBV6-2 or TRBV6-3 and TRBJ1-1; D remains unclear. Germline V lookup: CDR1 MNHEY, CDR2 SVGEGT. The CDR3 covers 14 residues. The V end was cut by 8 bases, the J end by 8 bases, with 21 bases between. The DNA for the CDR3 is TGTGCCAGCGGGAACGATAACAACCCAGTGGAAGCTTTCTTT. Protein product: CASGNDNNPVEAFF.

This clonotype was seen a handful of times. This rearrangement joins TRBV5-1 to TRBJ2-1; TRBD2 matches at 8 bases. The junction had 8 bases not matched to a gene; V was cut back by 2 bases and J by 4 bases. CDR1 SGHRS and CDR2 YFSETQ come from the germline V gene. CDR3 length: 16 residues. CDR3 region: CASSFPGTSRYNEQFF. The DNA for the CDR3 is TGCGCCAGCAGCTTTCCTGGGACTAGTAGGTACAATGAGCAGTTCTTC.

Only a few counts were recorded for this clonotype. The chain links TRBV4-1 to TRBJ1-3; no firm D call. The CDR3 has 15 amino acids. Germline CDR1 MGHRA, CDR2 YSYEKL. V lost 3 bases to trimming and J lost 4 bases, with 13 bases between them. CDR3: CASSHRAEKGNTIYF. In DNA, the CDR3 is TGCGCCAGCAGCCACCGGGCGGAGAAGGGAAACACCATATATTTT.

CDR3 in amino acids: CASSSSPGLAQLEAPYEQYF. Here the CDR3 DNA reads TGCGCCAGCAGCTCGTCTCCGGGACTAGCGCAACTAGAGGCCCCTTACGAGCAGTACTTC. The chain couples TRBV5-1 to TRBJ2-7; 10 nucleotides match TRBD2. The CDR3 contains 20 residues. Per germline, CDR1 SGHRS and CDR2 YFSETQ. Trimming cost V 3 bases and J 4 bases; bases outside gene matches: 22.

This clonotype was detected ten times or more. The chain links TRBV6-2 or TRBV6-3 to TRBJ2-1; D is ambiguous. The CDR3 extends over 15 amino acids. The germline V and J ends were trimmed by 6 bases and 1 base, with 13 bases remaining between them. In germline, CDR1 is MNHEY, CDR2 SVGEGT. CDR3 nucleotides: TGTGCCAGCAGGGTTCCTAAAGGGTCCTACAATGAGCAGTTCTTC. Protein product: CASRVPKGSYNEQFF.

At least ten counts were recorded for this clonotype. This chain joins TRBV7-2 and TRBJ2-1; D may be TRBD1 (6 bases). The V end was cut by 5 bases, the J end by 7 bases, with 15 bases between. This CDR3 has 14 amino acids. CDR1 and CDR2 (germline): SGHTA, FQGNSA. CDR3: CASSLLVQGNEQFF. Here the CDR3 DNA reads TGTGCCAGCAGCCTCCTGGTCCAGGGGAATGAGCAGTTCTTC.

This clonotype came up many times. CDR3 sequence reads: CASSLDSGRGGYTF. The CDR3 DNA is TGTGCCAGCAGTTTAGACAGTGGTCGTGGGGGCTACACCTTC. This rearrangement joins TRBV27 to TRBJ1-2; possibly TRBD1 for D (5 bases). This CDR3 contains 14 residues. CDR1 MNHEY and CDR2 SMNVEV come from the germline V gene (reference sequence). The V end was cut by 2 bases, the J end by 8 bases, with 15 bases between.

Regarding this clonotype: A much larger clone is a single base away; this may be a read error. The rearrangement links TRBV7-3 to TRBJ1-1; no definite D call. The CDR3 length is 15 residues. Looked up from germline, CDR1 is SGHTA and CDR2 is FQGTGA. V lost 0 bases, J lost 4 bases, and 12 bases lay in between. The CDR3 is CASSLTNNGSTEAFF. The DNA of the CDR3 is TGTGCCAGCAGCTTAACGAACAACGGCTCCACTGAAGCTTTCTTT.

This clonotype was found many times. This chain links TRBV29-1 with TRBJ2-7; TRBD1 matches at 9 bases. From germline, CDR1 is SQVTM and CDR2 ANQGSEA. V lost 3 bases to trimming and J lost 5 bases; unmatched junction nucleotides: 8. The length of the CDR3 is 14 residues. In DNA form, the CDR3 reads TGCAGCGTTGACGCCGGGACAGGGACGGACGAGCAGTACTTC. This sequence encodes CSVDAGTGTDEQYF.

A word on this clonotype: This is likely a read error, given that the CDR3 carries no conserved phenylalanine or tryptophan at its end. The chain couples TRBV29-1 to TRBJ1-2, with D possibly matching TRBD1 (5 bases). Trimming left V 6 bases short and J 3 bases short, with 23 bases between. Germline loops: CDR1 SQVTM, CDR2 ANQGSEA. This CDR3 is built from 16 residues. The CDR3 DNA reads TGCAGCGTCCCCGGGGGGGGAAGTTATGTTGACTATGGCTACACCTCC. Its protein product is CSVPGGGSYVDYGYTS.

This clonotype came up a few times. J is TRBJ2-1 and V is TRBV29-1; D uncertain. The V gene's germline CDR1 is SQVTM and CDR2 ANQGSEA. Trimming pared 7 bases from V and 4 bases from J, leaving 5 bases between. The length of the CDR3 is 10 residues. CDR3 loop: CSEGYNEQFF. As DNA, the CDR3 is TGCAGCGAAGGGTACAATGAGCAGTTCTTC.

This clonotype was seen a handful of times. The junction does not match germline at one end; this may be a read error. The CDR3 here is CASSEAVAYYGYTF. In DNA form, the CDR3 reads TGTGCCAGCAGCGAAGCAGTGGCTTACTATGGCTACACCTTC. The chain has TRBV2 and TRBJ1-2; D uncertain. CDR3 size: 14 residues. Germline assignment: CDR1 SNHLY and CDR2 FYNNEI.

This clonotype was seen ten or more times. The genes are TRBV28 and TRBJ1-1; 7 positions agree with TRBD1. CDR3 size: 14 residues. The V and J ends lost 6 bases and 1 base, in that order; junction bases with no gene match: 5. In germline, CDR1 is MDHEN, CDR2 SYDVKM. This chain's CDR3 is CASSLGQSNTEAFF. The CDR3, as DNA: TGTGCCAGCAGCTTGGGACAGTCGAACACTGAAGCTTTCTTT.